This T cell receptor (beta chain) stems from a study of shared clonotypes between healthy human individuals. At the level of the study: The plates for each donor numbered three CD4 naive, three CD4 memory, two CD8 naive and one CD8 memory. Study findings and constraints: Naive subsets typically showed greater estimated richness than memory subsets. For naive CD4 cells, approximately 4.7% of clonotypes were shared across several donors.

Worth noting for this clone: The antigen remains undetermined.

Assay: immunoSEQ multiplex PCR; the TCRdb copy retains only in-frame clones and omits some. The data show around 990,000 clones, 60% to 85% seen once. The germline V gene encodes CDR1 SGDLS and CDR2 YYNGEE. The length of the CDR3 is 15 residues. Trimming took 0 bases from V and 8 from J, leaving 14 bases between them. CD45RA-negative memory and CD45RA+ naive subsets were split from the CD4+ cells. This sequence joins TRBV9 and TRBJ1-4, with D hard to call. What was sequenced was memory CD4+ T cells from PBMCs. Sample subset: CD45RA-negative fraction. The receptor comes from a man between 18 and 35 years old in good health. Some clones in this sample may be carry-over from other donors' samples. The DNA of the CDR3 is TGTGCCAGCAGCGTAGCGGGAGCCTTAGGGGAAAAACTGTTTTTT. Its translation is CASSVAGALGEKLFF.